This T cell receptor beta chain was observed in a study of blood T cell repertoires in COVID-19. Libraries were prepared by immunoSEQ multiplex PCR; TCRdb keeps only in-frame clonotypes and omits some of them. This table has around 160,000 clones, approximately 80% appearing once. This clone was observed a few times. With 3 bases clipped from V and 4 bases from J, the junction kept 4 bases outside the gene matches. The CDR3 is 15 residues long. Germline V CDR1 and CDR2: SNHLY, FYNNEI. Sequencing was carried out using peripheral blood. The genes are TRBV2 and TRBJ2-3, with 10 bases lining up with TRBD1. The clonotype was recovered from a human donor in a cohort sampled during active COVID-19. CDR3 DNA: TGTGCCAGCAGTGAGGGGGACAGGGGATCAGATACGCAGTATTTT. It translates to CASSEGDRGSDTQYF.